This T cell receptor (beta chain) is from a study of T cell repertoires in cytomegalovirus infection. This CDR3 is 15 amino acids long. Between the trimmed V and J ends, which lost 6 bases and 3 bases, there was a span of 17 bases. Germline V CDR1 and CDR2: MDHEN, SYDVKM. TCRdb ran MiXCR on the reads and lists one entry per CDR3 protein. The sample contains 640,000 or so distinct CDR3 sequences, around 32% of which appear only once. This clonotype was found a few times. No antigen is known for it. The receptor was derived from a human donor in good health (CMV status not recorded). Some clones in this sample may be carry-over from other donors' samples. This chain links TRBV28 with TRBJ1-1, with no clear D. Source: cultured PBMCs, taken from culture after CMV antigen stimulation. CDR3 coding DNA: TGTGCCAGCAGCCGACTGGCAGGTTTTGACACTGAAGCTTTCTTT. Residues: CASSRLAGFDTEAFF. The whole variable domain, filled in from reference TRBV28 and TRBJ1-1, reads DVKVTQSSRYLVKRTGEKVFLECVQDMDHENMFWYRQDPGLGLRLIYFSYDVKMKEKGDIPEGYSVSREKKERFSLILESASTNQTSMYLCASSRLAGFDTEAFFGQGTRLTVV.